The next 14 T cell receptor beta chains were all read from a single sample in a study of T-cell reconstitution after alpha-beta-depleted transplantation in children. Preparation of the TCRbeta library involved a method that used unique molecular identifiers. TCRdb itself ran the PCR reads through MiXCR, one entry per CDR3 protein. The sample contains 600,000 to 700,000 distinct CDR3 sequences, less than 15% of which appear only once. The specimen comprised PBMCs, sampled before TCRalphabeta/CD19-depleted stem cell transplant. Receptor source: a girl aged 2-15 years with congenital amegakaryocytic thrombocytopenia, due to receive a stem cell transplant.

This clonotype was seen many times. This rearrangement joins TRBV18 to TRBJ2-6, with TRBD2 as a possible D gene (5 bases). V lost 3 bases to trimming and J lost 5 bases, with 17 bases between them. Germline CDR1 reads KGHSH; CDR2 reads LQKENI. The CDR3 is 17 residues long. This chain's CDR3 is CASSPRDGPTRANVLTF. The DNA of the CDR3 is TGTGCCAGCTCACCGAGGGATGGCCCGACCAGGGCCAACGTCCTGACTTTC.

There are many counts of this clonotype. This chain joins TRBV5-1 and TRBJ1-4; no firm D call. Germline V gene data show CDR1 as SGHRS and CDR2 as YFSETQ. With 4 bases removed from V and 6 bases from J, the gap between germline ends came to 10 bases. The CDR3 covers 13 residues. CDR3 DNA sequence: TGCGCCAGCAGCGACGGCGGGGATGAAAAACTGTTTTTT. This codes for CASSDGGDEKLFF.

In its sample, this clonotype was seen many times. This rearrangement joins TRBV27 to TRBJ2-7, with D possibly being TRBD1 (5 bases). V was shortened by 3 bases and J by 2 bases, with 11 bases between the two germline ends. The V gene's germline CDR1 is MNHEY and CDR2 SMNVEV (reference sequence). CDR3 length: 14 residues. The CDR3 region has the DNA TGTGCCAGCAGTTTCACAGGCTTTCCCTACGAGCAGTACTTC. Translation gives CASSFTGFPYEQYF.

There are many counts of this clonotype. The rearrangement links TRBV2 to TRBJ1-2; possible D gene TRBD1, 6 bases. The germline CDR1 and CDR2 sequences are SNHLY and FYNNEI. The CDR3 length is 15 residues. The V gene lost 6 bases and the J gene lost 2 bases, with 16 bases spanning the gap. The CDR3 sequence: CASRRHTGTNYGYTF. The DNA of the CDR3 is TGTGCCAGCAGGCGACACACCGGGACAAACTATGGCTACACCTTC.

A few counts support this clonotype. V and J are TRBV5-1 and TRBJ2-2; the D call may be TRBD1 or TRBD2 (5 bases each). Trimming left V 9 bases short and J 2 bases short, with 23 bases between. Germline V lookup: CDR1 SGHRS, CDR2 YFSETQ. This CDR3 has 17 residues. The CDR3 loop reads CATHPGPPFTNTGELFF. CDR3 coding DNA: TGCGCCACTCATCCGGGACCACCCTTTACTAACACCGGGGAGCTGTTTTTT.

The V and J genes are TRBV5-1 and TRBJ2-2; TRBD1 might be the D (5 bases). Looked up from germline, CDR1 is SGHRS and CDR2 is YFSETQ. V lost 1 base and J 2 bases, leaving 9 bases between the germline ends. The CDR3 loop spans 15 amino acids. CDR3 in DNA: TGCGCCAGCAGCTTGTTGCAGGGTAACACCGGGGAGCTGTTTTTT. Its protein is CASSLLQGNTGELFF.

This chain joins TRBV7-3 and TRBJ2-1; 7 positions match TRBD2. V lost 2 bases, J lost 5 bases, and 3 bases stayed unmatched. The germline CDR1 and CDR2 sequences are SGHTA and FQGTGA. CDR3 size: 14 residues. The CDR3 region has the DNA TGTGCCAGCAGCTTATTGACTAGCCACAATGAGCAGTTCTTC. This codes for CASSLLTSHNEQFF.

J is TRBJ2-3 and V is TRBV20-1; the match to TRBD2 covers 16 bases. Germline trimming cut 6 bases from V and 5 bases from J; bases unmatched to any gene: 8. The CDR3 extends over 16 amino acids. Germline V gene sequence: CDR1 DFQATT, CDR2 SNEGSKA (reference sequence). The CDR3 nucleotides are TGCAGTGCCGCCGGGACTAGCGGGAGGGCCCAAGATACGCAGTATTTT. As protein: CSAAGTSGRAQDTQYF.

The V and J genes are TRBV20-1 and TRBJ2-7; D not certain. This CDR3 has 12 residues. The V end lost 6 bases, the J end lost 3 bases, and 12 bases lay between the germline ends. CDR1 is DFQATT, CDR2 SNEGSKA, per germline (reference sequence). CDR3: CSAFNPHYEQYF. CDR3 nucleotide sequence: TGCAGTGCGTTCAACCCACACTACGAGCAGTACTTC.

The chain couples TRBV29-1 to TRBJ2-2; tentatively, D is TRBD1 (6 bases). CDR3 size: 14 residues. V was trimmed by 2 bases and J by 9 bases, leaving 16 bases between them. From germline, CDR1 is SQVTM and CDR2 ANQGSEA. CDR3 protein: CSVESRTEPRELFF. For the CDR3, the DNA is TGCAGCGTTGAATCTAGGACAGAGCCCCGGGAGCTGTTTTTT.

The table lists this clonotype with a few counts. The chain recombines TRBV5-1 with TRBJ2-7; no reliable D call. The CDR3 is 11 residues long. V dropped 4 bases and J dropped 3 bases, with 5 bases sitting between them. Germline V lookup: CDR1 SGHRS, CDR2 YFSETQ. CDR3 in amino acids: CASSDVYEQYF. CDR3 coding DNA: TGCGCCAGCAGCGATGTCTACGAGCAGTACTTC.

The chain is built from TRBV5-1 and TRBJ1-2; D is perhaps TRBD1 (5 bases). This CDR3 has 15 amino acids. Germline V lookup: CDR1 SGHRS, CDR2 YFSETQ. Deletions cut 3 bases from V and 12 bases from J, with 24 bases between. This chain's CDR3 is CASSWTQGGRADDTF. The CDR3 DNA reads TGCGCCAGCAGCTGGACCCAGGGCGGTCGGGCGGACGACACCTTC.

The chain recombines TRBV4-1 with TRBJ2-7; D gene ambiguous. The CDR3 has 16 residues. Germline assignment: CDR1 MGHRA and CDR2 YSYEKL. V lost 0 bases and J lost 4, with 16 bases in between. CDR3 loop: CASSQEVVFDVYEQYF. DNA of the CDR3: TGCGCCAGCAGCCAAGAAGTGGTGTTTGATGTGTACGAGCAGTACTTC.

This clonotype has a handful of counts. This chain joins TRBV12-3 or TRBV12-4 and TRBJ2-7; D may be TRBD2 (5 bases). This CDR3 spans 14 amino acids. The V and J ends lost 6 bases and 3 bases respectively, with 15 bases between them. CDR3 amino acids: CASRGISGSYEQYF. The CDR3, as DNA: TGTGCCAGCAGGGGAATTTCGGGGAGCTACGAGCAGTACTTC.